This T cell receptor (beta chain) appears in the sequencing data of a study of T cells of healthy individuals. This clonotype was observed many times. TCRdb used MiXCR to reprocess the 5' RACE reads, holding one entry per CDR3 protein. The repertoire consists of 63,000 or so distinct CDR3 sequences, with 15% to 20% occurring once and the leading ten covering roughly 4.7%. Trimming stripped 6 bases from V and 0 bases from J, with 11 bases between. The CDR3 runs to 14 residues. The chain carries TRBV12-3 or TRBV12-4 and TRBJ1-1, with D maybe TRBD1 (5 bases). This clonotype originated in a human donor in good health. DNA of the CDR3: TGTGCCAGCAGATGGGGCACGTTGAACACTGAAGCTTTCTTT. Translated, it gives CASRWGTLNTEAFF.